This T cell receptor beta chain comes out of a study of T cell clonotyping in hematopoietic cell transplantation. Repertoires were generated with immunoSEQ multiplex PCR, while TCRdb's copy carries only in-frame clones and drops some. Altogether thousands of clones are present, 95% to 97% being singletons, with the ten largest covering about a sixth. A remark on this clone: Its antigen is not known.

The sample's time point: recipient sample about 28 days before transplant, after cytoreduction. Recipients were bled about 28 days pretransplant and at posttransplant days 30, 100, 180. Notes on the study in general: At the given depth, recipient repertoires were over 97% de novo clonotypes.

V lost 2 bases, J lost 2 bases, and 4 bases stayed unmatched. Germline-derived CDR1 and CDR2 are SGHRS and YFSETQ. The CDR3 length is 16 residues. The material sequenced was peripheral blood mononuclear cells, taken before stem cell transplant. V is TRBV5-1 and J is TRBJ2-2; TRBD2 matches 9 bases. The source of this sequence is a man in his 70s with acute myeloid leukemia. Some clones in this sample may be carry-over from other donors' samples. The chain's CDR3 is CASSFRAGGNTGELFF. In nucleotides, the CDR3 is TGCGCCAGCAGCTTTCGAGCGGGGGGTAACACCGGGGAGCTGTTTTTT.